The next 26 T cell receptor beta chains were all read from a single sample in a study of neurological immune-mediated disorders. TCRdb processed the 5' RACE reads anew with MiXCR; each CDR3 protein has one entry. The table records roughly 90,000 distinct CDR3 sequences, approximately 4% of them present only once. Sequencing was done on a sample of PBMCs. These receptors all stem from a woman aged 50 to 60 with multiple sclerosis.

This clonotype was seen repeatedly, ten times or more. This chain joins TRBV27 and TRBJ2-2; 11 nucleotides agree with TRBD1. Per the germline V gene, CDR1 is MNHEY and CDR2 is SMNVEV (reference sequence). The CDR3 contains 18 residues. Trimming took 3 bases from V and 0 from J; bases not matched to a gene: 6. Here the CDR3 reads CASSFLRTGGANTGELFF. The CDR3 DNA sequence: TGTGCCAGCAGTTTCCTTCGGACAGGGGGCGCGAACACCGGGGAGCTGTTTTTT.

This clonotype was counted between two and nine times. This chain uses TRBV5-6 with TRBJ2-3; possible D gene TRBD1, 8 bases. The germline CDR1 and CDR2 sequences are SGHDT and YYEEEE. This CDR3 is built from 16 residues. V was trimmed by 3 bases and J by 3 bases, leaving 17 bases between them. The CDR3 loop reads CASSYGQGGWTDTQYF. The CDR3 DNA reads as TGTGCCAGCAGCTACGGACAGGGAGGGTGGACAGATACGCAGTATTTT.

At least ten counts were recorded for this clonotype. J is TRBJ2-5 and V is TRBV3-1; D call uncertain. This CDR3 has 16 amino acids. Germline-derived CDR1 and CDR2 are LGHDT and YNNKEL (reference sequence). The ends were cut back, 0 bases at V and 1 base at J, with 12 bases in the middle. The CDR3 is CASSQDFEHIQETQYF. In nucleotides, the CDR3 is TGTGCCAGCAGCCAAGATTTTGAACATATCCAAGAGACCCAGTACTTC.

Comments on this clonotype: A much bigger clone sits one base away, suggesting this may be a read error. DNA for the CDR3: TGCAGTGCTAGAGTACCGGGAAAAGAGCAAGAGACCCAGTACTTC. Translated: CSARVPGKEQETQYF. This chain joins TRBV20-1 and TRBJ2-5, with a possible D match to TRBD2 (5 bases). V was clipped by 1 base and J by 2 bases, with 14 bases between them. This CDR3 has 15 amino acids. Germline loops: CDR1 DFQATT, CDR2 SNEGSKA (reference sequence).

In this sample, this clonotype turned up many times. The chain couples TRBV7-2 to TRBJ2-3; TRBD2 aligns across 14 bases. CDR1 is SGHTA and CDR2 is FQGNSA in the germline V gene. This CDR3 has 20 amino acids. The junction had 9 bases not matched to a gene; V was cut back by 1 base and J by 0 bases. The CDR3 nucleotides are TGTGCCAGCAGCTTAGAGTGGACTAGCGGGGGGACCTCTAGCACAGATACGCAGTATTTT. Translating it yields CASSLEWTSGGTSSTDTQYF.

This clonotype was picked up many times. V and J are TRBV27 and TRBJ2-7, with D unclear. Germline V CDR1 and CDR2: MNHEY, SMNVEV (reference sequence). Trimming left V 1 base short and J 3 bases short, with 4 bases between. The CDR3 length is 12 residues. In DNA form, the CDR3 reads TGTGCCAGCAGTTTATTGTACTACGAGCAGTACTTC. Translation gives CASSLLYYEQYF.

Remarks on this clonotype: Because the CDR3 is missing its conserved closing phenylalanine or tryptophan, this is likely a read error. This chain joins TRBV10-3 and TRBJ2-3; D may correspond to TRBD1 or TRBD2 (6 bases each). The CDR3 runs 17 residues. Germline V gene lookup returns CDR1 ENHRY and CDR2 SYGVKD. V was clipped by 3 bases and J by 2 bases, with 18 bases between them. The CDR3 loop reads CAISDSLRGGLTDTQYN. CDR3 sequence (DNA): TGTGCCATCAGTGACTCCCTGCGAGGGGGGCTCACAGATACGCAGTATAAT.

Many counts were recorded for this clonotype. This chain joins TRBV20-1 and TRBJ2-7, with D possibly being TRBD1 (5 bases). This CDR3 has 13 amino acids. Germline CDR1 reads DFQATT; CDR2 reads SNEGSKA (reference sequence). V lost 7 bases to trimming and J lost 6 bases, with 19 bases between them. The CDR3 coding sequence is TGCAGTGTCAATAAGGGGAAGCTAAGCGAGCAGTACTTC. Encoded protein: CSVNKGKLSEQYF.

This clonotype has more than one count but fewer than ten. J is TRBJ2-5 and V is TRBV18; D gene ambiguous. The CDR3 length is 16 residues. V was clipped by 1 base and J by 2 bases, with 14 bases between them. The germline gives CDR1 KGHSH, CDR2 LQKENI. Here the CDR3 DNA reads TGTGCCAGCTCACCACGGTCGGTCGGTACTCAAGAGACCCAGTACTTC. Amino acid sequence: CASSPRSVGTQETQYF.

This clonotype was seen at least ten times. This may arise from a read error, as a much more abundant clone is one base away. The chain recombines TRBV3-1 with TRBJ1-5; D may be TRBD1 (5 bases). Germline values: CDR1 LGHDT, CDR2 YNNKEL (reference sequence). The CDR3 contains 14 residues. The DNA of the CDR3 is TGTGCCAGCAGCCAAGGGGGGAGGGCCCAGCACCAGCATTTT. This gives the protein CASSQGGRAQHQHF.

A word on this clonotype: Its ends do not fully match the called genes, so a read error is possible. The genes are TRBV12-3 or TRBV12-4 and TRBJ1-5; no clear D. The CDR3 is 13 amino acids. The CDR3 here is CASSLSGNKTQNF. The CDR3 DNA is TGTGCCAGCAGTTTGAGTGGTAATAAGACCCAGAATTTT.

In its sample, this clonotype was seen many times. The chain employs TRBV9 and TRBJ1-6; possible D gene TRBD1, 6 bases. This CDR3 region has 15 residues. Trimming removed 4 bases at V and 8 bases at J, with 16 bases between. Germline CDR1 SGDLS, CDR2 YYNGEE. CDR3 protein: CASSLETGDHSPLHF. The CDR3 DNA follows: TGTGCCAGCAGCCTCGAGACAGGTGATCATTCACCCCTCCACTTT.

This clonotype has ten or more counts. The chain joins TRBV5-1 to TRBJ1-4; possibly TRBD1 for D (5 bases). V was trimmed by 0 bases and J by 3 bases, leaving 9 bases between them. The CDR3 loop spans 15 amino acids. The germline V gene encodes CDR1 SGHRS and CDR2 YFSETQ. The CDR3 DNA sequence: TGCGCCAGCAGCTTGGCGGGGGAGCCTAATGAAAAACTGTTTTTT. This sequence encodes CASSLAGEPNEKLFF. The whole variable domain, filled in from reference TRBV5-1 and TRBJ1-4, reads KAGVTQTPRYLIKTRGQQVTLSCSPISGHRSVSWYQQTPGQGLQFLFEYFSETQRNKGNFPGRFSGRQFSNSRSEMNVSTLELGDSALYLCASSLAGEPNEKLFFGSGTQLSVL.

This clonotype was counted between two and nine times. The CDR3 sequence is CASSYFDRGDQPQHF. CDR3 sequence (DNA): TGTGCCAGCAGTTACTTTGACAGGGGGGATCAGCCCCAGCATTTT. This chain links TRBV6-6 with TRBJ1-5, with 9 positions matching TRBD1. CDR1 and CDR2 from the germline V gene are MNHNY and SVGAGI (reference sequence). The V segment lost 1 base and the J segment 5 bases; nucleotides outside the gene matches: 3. This CDR3 is 15 amino acids long.

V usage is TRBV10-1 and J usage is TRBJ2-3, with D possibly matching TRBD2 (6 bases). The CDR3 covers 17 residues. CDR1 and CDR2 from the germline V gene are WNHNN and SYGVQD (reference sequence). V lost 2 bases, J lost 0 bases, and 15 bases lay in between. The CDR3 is CASSEMAGHLSTDTQYF. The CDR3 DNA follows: TGCGCCAGCAGTGAGATGGCGGGGCATCTTAGCACAGATACGCAGTATTTT.

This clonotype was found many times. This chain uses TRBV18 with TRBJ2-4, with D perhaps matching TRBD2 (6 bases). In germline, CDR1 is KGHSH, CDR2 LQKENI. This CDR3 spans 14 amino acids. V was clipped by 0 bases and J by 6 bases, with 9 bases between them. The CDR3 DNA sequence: TGTGCCAGCTCACCACCGGTGGGGGGAAACATTCAGTACTTC. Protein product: CASSPPVGGNIQYF.

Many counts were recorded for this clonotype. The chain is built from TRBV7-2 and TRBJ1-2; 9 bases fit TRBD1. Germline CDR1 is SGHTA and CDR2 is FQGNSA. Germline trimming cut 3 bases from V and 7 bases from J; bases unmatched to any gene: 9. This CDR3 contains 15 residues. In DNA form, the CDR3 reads TGTGCCAGCAGCTTTGACGGGACAGGGAAACGTGGCTACACCTTC. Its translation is CASSFDGTGKRGYTF.

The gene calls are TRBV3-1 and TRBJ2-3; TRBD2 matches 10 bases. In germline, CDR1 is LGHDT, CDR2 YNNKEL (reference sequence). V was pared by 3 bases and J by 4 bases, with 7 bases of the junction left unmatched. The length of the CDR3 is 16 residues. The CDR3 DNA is TGTGCCAGCAGCCATAGCGGGGGGACCATGCCAGATACGCAGTATTTT. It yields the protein CASSHSGGTMPDTQYF.

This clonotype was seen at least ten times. The CDR3 DNA reads TGTGCCACCAGTGGATCGGGCCTAGATACCGGGGAGCTGTTTTTT. This translates into CATSGSGLDTGELFF. The chain carries TRBV24-1 and TRBJ2-2; D is ambiguous. CDR3 length: 15 amino acids. The germline gives CDR1 KGHDR, CDR2 SFDVKD. V lost 5 bases and J 5 bases, leaving 14 bases between the germline ends.

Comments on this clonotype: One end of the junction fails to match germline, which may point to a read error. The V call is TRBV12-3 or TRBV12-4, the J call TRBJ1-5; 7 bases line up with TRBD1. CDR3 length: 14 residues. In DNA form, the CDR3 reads TGTGCCAGCAGTAGACAGGGTAGCAATAAGACCCAGAATTTT. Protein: CASSRQGSNKTQNF.

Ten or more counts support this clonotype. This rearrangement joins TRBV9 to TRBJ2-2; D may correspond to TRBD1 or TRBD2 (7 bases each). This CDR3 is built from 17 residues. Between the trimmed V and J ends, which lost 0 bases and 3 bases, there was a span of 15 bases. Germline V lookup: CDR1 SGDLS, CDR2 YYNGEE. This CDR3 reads CASSVEGRGQHTGELFF. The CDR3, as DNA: TGTGCCAGCAGCGTAGAAGGGAGGGGGCAGCACACCGGGGAGCTGTTTTTT.

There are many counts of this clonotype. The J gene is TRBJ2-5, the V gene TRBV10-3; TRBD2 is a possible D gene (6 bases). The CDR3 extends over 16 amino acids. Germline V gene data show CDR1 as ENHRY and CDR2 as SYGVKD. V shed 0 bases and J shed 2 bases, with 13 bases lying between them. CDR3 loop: CAISESRGDLQETQYF. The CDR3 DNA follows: TGTGCCATCAGTGAGTCCCGCGGGGACCTACAAGAGACCCAGTACTTC.

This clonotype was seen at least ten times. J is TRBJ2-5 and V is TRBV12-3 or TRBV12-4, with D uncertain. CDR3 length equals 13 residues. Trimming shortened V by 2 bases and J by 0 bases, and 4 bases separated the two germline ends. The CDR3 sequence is CASSLYNQETQYF. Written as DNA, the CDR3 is TGTGCCAGCAGTTTATATAACCAAGAGACCCAGTACTTC.

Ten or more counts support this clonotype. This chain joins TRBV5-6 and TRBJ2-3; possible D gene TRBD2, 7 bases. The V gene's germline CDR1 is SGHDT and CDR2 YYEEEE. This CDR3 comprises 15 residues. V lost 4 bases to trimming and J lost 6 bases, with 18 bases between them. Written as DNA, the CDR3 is TGTGCCAGCAGCCATGGGGGGGGGCGCGCGGATACGCAGTATTTT. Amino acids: CASSHGGGRADTQYF. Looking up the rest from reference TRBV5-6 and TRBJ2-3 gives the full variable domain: DAGVTQSPTHLIKTRGQQVTLRCSPKSGHDTVSWYQQALGQGPQFIFQYYEEEERQRGNFPDRFSGHQFPNYSSELNVNALLLGDSALYLCASSHGGGRADTQYFGPGTRLTVL.

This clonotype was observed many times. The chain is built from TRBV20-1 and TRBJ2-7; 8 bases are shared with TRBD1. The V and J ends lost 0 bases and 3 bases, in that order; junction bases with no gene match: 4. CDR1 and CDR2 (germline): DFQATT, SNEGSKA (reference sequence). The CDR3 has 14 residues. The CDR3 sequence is CSAREDREFYEQYF. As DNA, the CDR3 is TGCAGTGCTAGAGAGGACAGGGAATTCTACGAGCAGTACTTC.

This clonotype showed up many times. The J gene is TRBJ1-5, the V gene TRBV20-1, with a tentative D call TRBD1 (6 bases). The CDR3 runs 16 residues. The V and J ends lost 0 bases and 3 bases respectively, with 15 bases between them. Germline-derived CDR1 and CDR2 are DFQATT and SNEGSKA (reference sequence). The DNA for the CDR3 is TGCAGTGCTAGAGATGGTACAGGGACGGACAATCAGCCCCAGCATTTT. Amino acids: CSARDGTGTDNQPQHF.